This T cell receptor beta chain was observed in a study of OX40 agonist ivuxolimab in advanced cancers. The overall study: The study treated patients with ivuxolimab, an agonistic anti-OX40 (CD134) antibody.

Anyone with autoimmune disease history or systemic immunosuppression was excluded. TCRdb keeps only in-frame clones here, not all; method: immunoSEQ multiplex PCR. The data contain about 79,000 clones, about 95% of them singletons. The TCR was taken from an adult with an advanced solid tumor such as melanoma, head and neck, liver or kidney cancer. The sample was CD4+ or CD8+ T cells sorted from blood, taken in a trial of the OX40 agonist ivuxolimab.

The DNA of the CDR3 is TGTGCCAGCAGCCAGACTGAGCAGTTCTTC. It yields the protein CASSQTEQFF. The chain carries TRBV5-8 and TRBJ2-1, with no clear D. CDR1 SGHTS and CDR2 YDEGEE come from the germline V gene. This CDR3 spans 10 amino acids. V was cut by 4 bases and J by 9 bases, with 5 bases left in between.